The 32 T cell receptor beta chains in this list originate from one sample, sequenced in a study of cytomegalovirus exposure and HLA in healthy donors. The PCR used 60 Vbeta and 13 Jbeta primers. This table comes from immunoSEQ multiplex PCR, and its TCRdb copy is limited to in-frame clones, with some not included. The data hold fewer than 200,000 clones, with around 67% observed a single time. Material for sequencing was PBMCs. Receptor source: a woman aged 18-29 years in good health and CMV-seropositive.

Only one count was recorded for this clone. The gene calls are TRBV7-8 and TRBJ1-1; D is unresolved. The V end lost 5 bases, the J end lost 0 bases, and 19 bases lay between the germline ends. Germline V gene data show CDR1 as SGHVS and CDR2 as FQNEAQ. The CDR3 sequence is 17 residues long. The CDR3 loop is CASSPPGRMNLNTEAFF. As DNA, the CDR3 is TGTGCCAGCAGCCCCCCGGGGAGGATGAACTTGAACACTGAAGCTTTCTTT.

This chain links TRBV5-5 with TRBJ2-7; 10 bases match TRBD1. CDR1 is SGHKS, CDR2 YYEKEE, per germline (reference sequence). V lost 0 bases and J lost 1; bases outside the gene matches: 4. The CDR3 is made up of 16 amino acids. CDR3 sequence reads: CASSLGWDRGSYEQYF. CDR3 nucleotide sequence: TGTGCCAGCAGCTTGGGGTGGGACAGGGGATCCTACGAGCAGTACTTC. Combining the CDR3 with reference TRBV5-5 and TRBJ2-7 gives the whole variable domain DAGVTQSPTHLIKTRGQQVTLRCSPISGHKSVSWYQQVLGQGPQFIFQYYEKEERGRGNFPDRFSARQFPNYSSELNVNALLLGDSALYLCASSLGWDRGSYEQYFGPGTRLTVT.

The V and J genes are TRBV19 and TRBJ1-4; D remains ambiguous. Trimming took 6 bases from V and 8 from J, leaving 4 bases between them. The CDR3 runs to 10 residues. The germline V gene has CDR1 LNHDA and CDR2 SQIVND (reference sequence). The CDR3 here is CASREEKLFF. DNA for the CDR3: TGTGCCAGTAGGGAGGAAAAACTGTTTTTT.

This chain uses TRBV7-2 with TRBJ2-5; TRBD2 matches at 8 bases. Trimming cost V 2 bases and J 9 bases; bases outside gene matches: 11. From germline, CDR1 is SGHTA and CDR2 FQGNSA. This CDR3 contains 15 residues. In DNA, the CDR3 is TGTGCCAGCAGCTTATTCCGACCTCCGGGGGGGTCCCAGTACTTC. Protein: CASSLFRPPGGSQYF.

This clone was seen a few times. V is TRBV4-1 and J is TRBJ1-4, with 8 bases lining up with TRBD1. The germline CDR1 and CDR2 sequences are MGHRA and YSYEKL. This CDR3 is built from 16 residues. J was trimmed by 8 bases and V by 0 bases; bases with no gene match: 8. As DNA, the CDR3 is TGCGCCAGCAGCCAAGACCCCGACAGGGGACGGGAAAAACTGTTTTTT. This codes for CASSQDPDRGREKLFF.

The chain recombines TRBV6-5 with TRBJ1-1; 7 nucleotides match TRBD1. The CDR3 extends over 13 amino acids. With V trimmed by 6 bases and J by 6 bases, 7 bases remained unmatched. Germline assignment: CDR1 MNHEY and CDR2 SVGAGI. CDR3 sequence reads: CASSDRAAAEAFF. The CDR3 coding sequence is TGTGCCAGCAGCGACAGGGCCGCTGCTGAAGCTTTCTTT.

About this clone: At one boundary the junction diverges from the germline segment, which might be a read error. This sample also contains other DNA sequences that code for the same CDR3. CDR3 nucleotides: TGTGCCAGCTCACCTAGTCACTCTGGTAACACCATATATTTT. This encodes CASSPSHSGNTIYF. This chain uses TRBV18 with TRBJ1-3; D is undetermined. In germline, CDR1 is KGHSH, CDR2 LQKENI. The CDR3 is 14 residues long. Filled out from reference TRBV18 and TRBJ1-3, the complete variable domain reads NAGVMQNPRHLVRRRGQEARLRCSPMKGHSHVYWYRQLPEEGLKFMVYLQKENIIDESGMPKERFSAEFPKEGPSILRIQQVVRGDSAAYFCASSPSHSGNTIYFGEGSWLTVV.

This clone appeared a few times. This sequence joins TRBV30 and TRBJ2-5; tentatively, D is TRBD2 (5 bases). CDR1 and CDR2 from the germline V gene are GTSNPN and SVGIG (reference sequence). Trimming cost V 0 bases and J 2 bases, with 7 bases left between them. The CDR3 has 13 residues. CDR3 nucleotide sequence: TGTGCCTGGAGTGTCGGGATTCAAGAGACCCAGTACTTC. Amino acid sequence: CAWSVGIQETQYF.

The V call is TRBV5-1, the J call TRBJ1-5; D is unresolved. Trimming removed 4 bases at V and 3 bases at J, with 11 bases between. CDR3 size: 14 residues. Germline-derived CDR1 and CDR2 are SGHRS and YFSETQ. Here the CDR3 DNA reads TGCGCCAGCAGCCCGGGTATTTCCAATCAGCCCCAGCATTTT. Translating it yields CASSPGISNQPQHF.

This clone was found once. The J gene is TRBJ1-4, the V gene TRBV25-1; 7 bases are shared with TRBD1. The CDR3 length is 16 residues. The germline V gene has CDR1 MGHDK and CDR2 SYGVNS. V was clipped by 3 bases and J by 0 bases; unmatched bases: 4. Written as DNA, the CDR3 is TGTGCCAGCAGTGACGACACAGGGGCAACTAATGAAAAACTGTTTTTT. Translating it yields CASSDDTGATNEKLFF.

This clone occurred a few times. The chain couples TRBV28 to TRBJ1-5; no firm D call. V lost 6 bases and J lost 7, with 13 bases in between. Germline CDR1 MDHEN, CDR2 SYDVKM. The CDR3 runs 13 residues. The CDR3 reads CASRTRINQPQHF. The DNA for the CDR3 is TGTGCCAGCAGGACTAGGATAAACCAGCCCCAGCATTTT.

V is TRBV14 and J is TRBJ2-5; 8 positions match TRBD2. The CDR3 length is 16 residues. The V gene end was trimmed by 3 bases and the J gene end by 1 base; junction bases not matched to a gene: 7. Germline loops: CDR1 SGHDN, CDR2 FVKESK. This chain's CDR3 is CASSQGSGVSQETQYF. Here the CDR3 DNA reads TGTGCCAGCAGCCAGGGTAGCGGGGTTTCCCAAGAGACCCAGTACTTC.

CDR3 DNA sequence: TGTGCCAGCAGCTTAGGTCTTGGGGTAGCGGGAGTAGGTAATGAGCAGTTCTTC. Translating it yields CASSLGLGVAGVGNEQFF. The rearrangement uses TRBV7-3 and TRBJ2-1, with TRBD2 matching over 9 bases. The CDR3 loop spans 18 amino acids. The germline CDR1 and CDR2 sequences are SGHTA and FQGTGA. After removal of 2 bases from V and 7 bases from J, the junction contained 15 bases not matched to a gene. Variable domain in full (rest from reference TRBV7-3 and TRBJ2-1): GAGVSQTPSNKVTEKGKYVELRCDPISGHTALYWYRQSLGQGPEFLIYFQGTGAADDSGLPNDRFFAVRPEGSVSTLKIQRTERGDSAVYLCASSLGLGVAGVGNEQFFGPGTRLTVL.

The chain joins TRBV2 to TRBJ1-1; weak D call: TRBD1 (5 bases). Trimming cost V 1 base and J 0 bases, with 6 bases left between them. CDR3 length equals 14 residues. Germline CDR1 SNHLY, CDR2 FYNNEI. Written as DNA, the CDR3 is TGTGCCAGCAGTGAAGTGACAGTGAACACTGAAGCTTTCTTT. It yields the protein CASSEVTVNTEAFF.

The chain couples TRBV28 to TRBJ2-7; D gene uncertain. Trimming removed 3 bases at V and 1 base at J, with 7 bases between. CDR3 length: 13 amino acids. Germline V gene data show CDR1 as MDHEN and CDR2 as SYDVKM. CDR3 protein: CASSFAYSYEQYF. The CDR3, as DNA: TGTGCCAGCAGTTTCGCGTATTCCTACGAGCAGTACTTC.

The CDR3 reads CASSLETSGNTGELFF. The CDR3 DNA reads TGTGCCAGCAGCTTAGAGACTAGCGGGAACACCGGGGAGCTGTTTTTT. This chain links TRBV13 with TRBJ2-2, with 9 bases aligning to TRBD2. The CDR3 spans 16 residues. Trimming removed 1 base from V and 1 base from J; junction bases left unmatched: 1. Germline CDR1 reads PRHDT; CDR2 reads FYEKMQ (reference sequence).

CDR3 DNA sequence: TGTGCCAGCAGCTTCGGAGTTGAAGGCTATGGCTACACCTTC. Protein: CASSFGVEGYGYTF. J is TRBJ1-2 and V is TRBV7-2, with D unclear. This CDR3 is 14 amino acids long. Trimming shortened V by 3 bases and J by 4 bases, and 12 bases separated the two germline ends. CDR1 and CDR2 from the germline V gene are SGHTA and FQGNSA.

The rearrangement uses TRBV19 and TRBJ2-5, with unresolved D. The CDR3 spans 13 residues. With 2 bases removed from V and 1 base from J, the gap between germline ends came to 5 bases. Germline CDR1 and CDR2: LNHDA and SQIVND (reference sequence). CDR3 in DNA: TGTGCCAGTAGTATATCCAGCCAAGAGACCCAGTACTTC. Protein product: CASSISSQETQYF.

This sequence joins TRBV29-1 and TRBJ1-1; D may be TRBD1 (5 bases). V shed 4 bases and J shed 4 bases, with 16 bases lying between them. Per the germline V gene, CDR1 is SQVTM and CDR2 is ANQGSEA. The CDR3 consists of 14 residues. The chain's CDR3 is CSVVRGATSTEAFF. The CDR3 region has the DNA TGCAGCGTTGTAAGGGGCGCGACGAGCACTGAAGCTTTCTTT.

The chain uses TRBV7-6 and TRBJ2-1; 12 positions agree with TRBD2. CDR3 length equals 18 residues. Looked up from germline, CDR1 is SGHVS and CDR2 is FNYEAQ. Losses at the gene ends were 4 bases for V and 9 bases for J; bases not matched to a gene: 16. CDR3 sequence reads: CASSWERLAGGPSAEQFF. DNA of the CDR3: TGTGCCAGCAGCTGGGAGCGGCTAGCGGGAGGGCCGTCTGCTGAGCAGTTCTTC.

This chain joins TRBV4-1 and TRBJ2-7; D may be TRBD1 (5 bases). Germline assignment: CDR1 MGHRA and CDR2 YSYEKL. The CDR3 is 15 residues long. With 2 bases removed from V and 6 bases from J, the gap between germline ends came to 17 bases. The CDR3 loop is CASSQRLAGKGEQYF. The CDR3 DNA reads as TGCGCCAGCAGCCAAAGGTTGGCAGGGAAAGGCGAGCAGTACTTC.

V and J are TRBV27 and TRBJ2-2; D is uncertain. This CDR3 is built from 14 residues. Deletions cut 3 bases from V and 3 bases from J, with 8 bases between. Germline lookup yields CDR1 MNHEY and CDR2 SMNVEV (reference sequence). The CDR3 DNA follows: TGTGCCAGCAGTTTCGGGTCCTACACCGGGGAGCTGTTTTTT. Its protein is CASSFGSYTGELFF.

This chain connects TRBV5-1 to TRBJ1-2; 9 bases agree with TRBD1. The CDR3 is made up of 14 amino acids. CDR1 is SGHRS, CDR2 YFSETQ, per germline. V trimming: 4 bases; J trimming: 4 bases; junction bases outside the gene matches: 5. CDR3 nucleotides: TGCGCCAGCAGCCTGGGACAGGGAGGCTATGGCTACACCTTC. This translates into CASSLGQGGYGYTF.

This CDR3 is CASSFRGGEGYTF. CDR3 bases: TGTGCCAGCAGCTTCCGAGGGGGGGAAGGCTACACCTTC. The rearrangement joins TRBV5-4 to TRBJ1-2; TRBD1 is a possible D gene (6 bases). There are 13 residues in the CDR3. Germline CDR1 reads SGHNT; CDR2 reads YYREEE (reference sequence). Trimming left V 2 bases short and J 8 bases short, with 13 bases between. The whole variable domain, filled in from reference TRBV5-4 and TRBJ1-2, reads ETGVTQSPTHLIKTRGQQVTLRCSSQSGHNTVSWYQQALGQGPQFIFQYYREEENGRGNFPPRFSGLQFPNYSSELNVNALELDDSALYLCASSFRGGEGYTFGSGTRLTVV.

Only one count was recorded for this clone. The V call is TRBV2, the J call TRBJ1-4; 10 nucleotides agree with TRBD1. The CDR3 has 17 amino acids. V gave up 3 bases and J gave up 8 bases; unmatched junction bases: 12. Per germline, CDR1 SNHLY and CDR2 FYNNEI. CDR3 loop: CASSDPLGTGVEEKLFF. The CDR3 DNA reads TGTGCCAGCAGTGACCCCCTGGGGACAGGGGTAGAGGAAAAACTGTTTTTT.

This rearrangement joins TRBV13 to TRBJ2-5; D is possibly TRBD2 (5 bases). The tail of the sequence fits TRBJ2-7 better, so the J call may be wrong. Germline loops: CDR1 PRHDT, CDR2 FYEKMQ (reference sequence). The CDR3 runs 15 residues. The CDR3 here is CASSQREGSSYEQYF. The CDR3 DNA reads TGTGCCAGCAGCCAAAGAGAGGGAAGCTCCTACGAGCAGTACTTC.

There are a few counts of this clone. The chain joins TRBV6-6 to TRBJ1-2; the D gene is possibly TRBD1 (5 bases). The V gene's germline CDR1 is MNHNY and CDR2 SVGAGI (reference sequence). This CDR3 has 15 residues. V was cut by 0 bases and J by 8 bases, with 16 bases left in between. The CDR3 nucleotides read TGTGCCAGCAGTTACTCTAGGGGCTGGGAAGGGGGCTACACCTTC. Encoded protein: CASSYSRGWEGGYTF.

In its sample, this clone was seen once. The chain joins TRBV4-3 to TRBJ2-1, with 9 bases lining up with TRBD1. V shed 4 bases and J 0 bases; nucleotides not matched to a gene: 7. The CDR3 spans 17 residues. The germline V gene has CDR1 LGHNA and CDR2 YSLEER. CDR3 sequence: CASSPSRDRASYNEQFF. DNA of the CDR3: TGCGCCAGCAGCCCTAGTAGGGACAGGGCCTCCTACAATGAGCAGTTCTTC.

The V gene is TRBV7-8, the J gene TRBJ1-1; the D is unclear. Per the germline V gene, CDR1 is SGHVS and CDR2 is FQNEAQ. The ends were cut back, 4 bases at V and 5 bases at J, with 8 bases in the middle. This CDR3 is 12 amino acids long. The CDR3 loop reads CASSSSGTEAFF. CDR3 DNA: TGTGCCAGCAGCTCGTCAGGTACTGAAGCTTTCTTT.

The gene calls are TRBV7-3 and TRBJ1-1; weak D call: TRBD1 (5 bases). This CDR3 contains 13 residues. V was pared by 3 bases and J by 6 bases, with 11 bases between. Germline V lookup: CDR1 SGHTA, CDR2 FQGTGA. The CDR3 bases are TGTGCCAGCAGCTTCGGTCGGGGGGCTGAAGCTTTCTTT. Encoded protein: CASSFGRGAEAFF.

The chain has TRBV27 and TRBJ1-4; TRBD1 aligns across 7 bases. Germline V gives CDR1 MNHEY, CDR2 SMNVEV (reference sequence). This CDR3 region has 15 residues. V was pared by 6 bases and J by 13 bases, with 17 bases of the junction left unmatched. Here the CDR3 reads CASREPGQSPGGLFF. The CDR3 nucleotides are TGTGCCAGCAGGGAGCCGGGACAGTCTCCCGGAGGACTGTTTTTT.

This chain links TRBV25-1 with TRBJ2-7, with a weak D call TRBD1 (5 bases). Trimming took off 8 bases at V and 6 bases at J, with 20 bases between the two ends. The CDR3 contains 14 residues. Germline CDR1 is MGHDK and CDR2 is SYGVNS. In DNA form, the CDR3 reads TGTGCCAGCGGATCGACTGGAACAAGGGGCGAGCAGTACTTC. Amino acids: CASGSTGTRGEQYF.